This T cell receptor beta chain was sequenced for a study of OX40 agonist ivuxolimab in advanced cancers. About the study: Each dose-escalation patient presented with hepatocellular carcinoma, melanoma, renal cell or head and neck cancer. At 82.7% male, the cohort had a mean age of 60 years, ranging from 23 to 79. Regarding the study as a whole: Certain nonresponding patients likewise had low normalized T-cell clonal expansion.

There are 11 residues in the CDR3. Germline CDR1 and CDR2: MGHDK and SYGVNS. V was clipped by 6 bases and J by 8 bases, with 7 bases between them. Data came from immunoSEQ multiplex PCR; TCRdb stores just in-frame clones and leaves some out. The repertoire holds roughly 93,000 clones, with about 92% as singletons. A note on this clone: Its antigen remains unknown.

The V gene is TRBV25-1, the J gene TRBJ1-4; D unresolved. This sequence originates from an adult with an advanced solid tumor such as melanoma, head and neck, liver or kidney cancer. Here the sequenced sample was CD4+ or CD8+ T cells sorted from blood, taken in a trial of the OX40 agonist ivuxolimab. The DNA of the CDR3 is TGTGCCAGCAGCCCCGGAGAAAAACTGTTTTTT. It yields the protein CASSPGEKLFF. Full variable domain (outside the CDR3, taken from reference TRBV25-1 and TRBJ1-4): EADIYQTPRYLVIGTGKKITLECSQTMGHDKMYWYQQDPGMELHLIHYSYGVNSTEKGDLSSESTVSRIRTEHFPLTLESARPSHTSQYLCASSPGEKLFFGSGTQLSVL.